This TCR beta chain was captured by sequencing in a study of regulatory T cells in long-lasting Graves disease. The J segment lost 2 bases and the V segment lost 7 bases, leaving 18 bases of the junction unmatched. CDR1 is SQVTM, CDR2 ANQGSEA, per germline. This CDR3 has 18 residues. Noted time point: persistent/refractory GD, antithyroid drugs over 5 years with positive TRAb. From RNA extracted from PBMCs, the TCR library was made. Both iRepertoire HTBI primers and Arm-PCR of CDR3 regions were used to build the TCR beta libraries. TCRdb re-analysed the multiplex PCR reads in MiXCR, keeping a single row per CDR3 protein. The sample carries hundreds of thousands of distinct CDR3 sequences, around 20% recorded once. There are a few counts of this clonotype.

The gene calls are TRBV29-1 and TRBJ2-5; 11 bases fit TRBD2. The source was peripheral blood mononuclear cells (PBMCs), collected when the disease was refractory, from a patient treated with antithyroid drugs. This clonotype originated in a female donor with Graves disease. CDR3: CSAVFYLLAGETQETQYF. The CDR3 nucleotides read TGCAGCGCCGTATTCTATCTACTAGCGGGGGAAACTCAAGAGACCCAGTACTTC.